Listed below are T cell receptor beta chains from one sample, sequenced in a study of neoadjuvant anti-PD-1 for oral cavity cancer. Method: immunoSEQ multiplex PCR; TCRdb's copy keeps in-frame clones and lacks some. Among about 42,000 clones listed, about three quarters were seen once. The sequenced sample was PBMCs, obtained after nivolumab (anti-PD-1) treatment. All receptors derive from a person aged 40 to 85 with oral cavity squamous cell carcinoma. CDR3s include the opening cysteine and the closing phenylalanine or tryptophan. D genes are given only for firm matches. The size entry is marked missing in some rows and otherwise reads once, few, many or a size class.

V,size,J,D,CDR3,DNA
TRBV5-1,NA,TRBJ2-7,TRBD1,CASSFWTGVSYEQYF,TGCGCCAGCAGCTTCTGGACAGGGGTCTCCTACGAGCAGTACTTC
TRBV5-1,NA,TRBJ2-1,TRBD2,CASSLGTSGGRSYNEQFF,TGCGCCAGCAGCCTAGGGACTAGCGGGGGGCGCTCCTACAATGAGCAGTTCTTC
TRBV28,NA,TRBJ2-1,NA,CASSLGADEQFF,TGTGCCAGCAGTTTAGGGGCAGATGAGCAGTTCTTC
TRBV6-1,NA,TRBJ2-7,TRBD1,CATLTGNTYEQYF,TGTGCCACCCTGACAGGGAACACCTACGAGCAGTACTTC
TRBV6-1,NA,TRBJ1-2,NA,CASSLRTSGYTF,TGTGCCAGCAGTTTAAGGACATCTGGCTACACCTTC
TRBV5-6,NA,TRBJ1-2,TRBD1,CASSPELTRDRFYGYTF,TGTGCCAGCAGCCCAGAGCTTACCCGGGACAGGTTCTATGGCTACACCTTC
TRBV9,once,TRBJ1-2,NA,CASSVLGQGDYGYTF,TGTGCCAGCAGCGTACTTGGTCAGGGAGACTATGGCTACACCTTC
TRBV27,medium-sized,TRBJ2-7,NA,CASSFSGYEQYF,TGTGCCAGCAGTTTTTCCGGTTACGAGCAGTACTTC
TRBV25-1,few,TRBJ1-1,NA,CATRDGLGGAFF,TGTGCCACCCGGGACGGATTGGGAGGAGCTTTCTTT
TRBV2,few,TRBJ2-7,NA,CASRSSGGNEQYF,TGTGCCAGCAGGAGCAGTGGGGGCAACGAGCAGTACTTC
TRBV5-4,NA,TRBJ2-7,TRBD1,CASSLGQGNYEQYF,TGTGCCAGCAGCTTGGGACAGGGCAACTACGAGCAGTACTTC
TRBV2,NA,TRBJ1-5,NA,CASSAGKVRPQHF,TGTGCCAGCAGTGCCGGCAAAGTCAGGCCCCAGCATTTT
TRBV6-1,once,TRBJ2-7,TRBD1,CASSEPFGTASYEQYF,TGTGCCAGCAGTGAACCTTTCGGGACAGCCTCCTACGAGCAGTACTTC
TRBV7-2,NA,TRBJ2-7,TRBD2,CASSLSRGGRDEQYF,TGTGCCAGCAGCTTAAGTCGGGGGGGCCGTGACGAGCAGTACTTC
TRBV6-6,once,TRBJ2-1,TRBD1,CASRDPGQNNEQFF,TGTGCCAGCAGAGATCCGGGACAGAACAATGAGCAGTTCTTC
TRBV7-9,NA,TRBJ2-1,TRBD2,CASSTRGLAEAYNEQFF,TGTGCCAGCAGCACTAGGGGCCTAGCGGAGGCCTACAATGAGCAGTTCTTC
TRBV28,NA,TRBJ1-5,TRBD1,CASSFYGTGRQPQHF,TGTGCCAGCAGTTTCTACGGGACAGGGCGGCAGCCCCAGCATTTT
TRBV6-5,medium-sized,TRBJ1-1,TRBD1,CASSLGQGMNTEAFF,TGTGCCAGCAGTTTAGGACAGGGAATGAACACTGAAGCTTTCTTT
TRBV5-1,NA,TRBJ1-1,TRBD1,CASRLNRGSTEAFF,TGCGCCAGCCGCCTAAACAGGGGCTCCACTGAAGCTTTCTTT
TRBV5-1,medium-sized,TRBJ1-2,NA,CASSARDPGNYGYTF,TGCGCCAGCAGCGCCCGGGACCCGGGAAACTATGGCTACACCTTC
TRBV9,few,TRBJ2-1,NA,CASSALGGALVVGQFF,TGTGCCAGCAGCGCCTTGGGGGGGGCTCTAGTTGTTGGTCAGTTCTTC
TRBV5-1,NA,TRBJ2-5,NA,CASSSIPQETQYF,TGCGCCAGCAGCTCAATCCCCCAAGAGACCCAGTACTTC
TRBV30,NA,TRBJ1-5,NA,CAWSFGIDNQPQHF,TGTGCCTGGAGTTTTGGGATCGACAATCAGCCCCAGCATTTT
TRBV5-1,NA,TRBJ2-5,TRBD2,CASSLAGTSGGKETQYF,TGCGCCAGCAGCTTGGCCGGGACTAGCGGGGGAAAAGAGACCCAGTACTTC